This TCR beta chain originates from a study of control samples from healthy donors and cancer patients. Per germline, CDR1 SGHVS and CDR2 FQNEAQ. Trimming shortened V by 2 bases and J by 0 bases, and 19 bases separated the two germline ends. CDR3 length equals 18 residues. Using immunoSEQ multiplex PCR, the repertoire was profiled, and TCRdb retains in-frame clones only, with some absent. The repertoire includes over 45,000 clones, 85% to 95% of them detected once, and roughly 0.8% sits in the top ten. The genes are TRBV7-8 and TRBJ1-1, with D perhaps TRBD1 (6 bases). This TCR derives from a young man with colorectal cancer. The sequencing input was PBMCs. The CDR3: CASSLRRGGSSLNTEAFF. Written as DNA, the CDR3 is TGTGCCAGCAGCTTACGGCGCGGGGGCTCCTCCCTGAACACTGAAGCTTTCTTT.